These 18 T cell receptor beta chains originate from one sample sequenced in a study of cytomegalovirus exposure and HLA in healthy donors. It was with 60 Vbeta and 13 Jbeta primers that the PCR ran. This table comes from immunoSEQ multiplex PCR, and its TCRdb copy is limited to in-frame clones, with some not included. In all, the sample yields roughly 120,000 clones. The source material was PBMCs. The receptors originated from a man between 18 and 35 years old in good health and CMV-seronegative.

The chain has TRBV18 and TRBJ2-7, with D tentatively TRBD1 (7 bases). This CDR3 region has 17 residues. Trimming stripped 0 bases from V and 0 bases from J, with 15 bases between. The germline V gene encodes CDR1 KGHSH and CDR2 LQKENI. In DNA form, the CDR3 reads TGTGCCAGCTCACCACCGCACCCGGGGGACAGCTCCTACGAGCAGTACTTC. It codes for CASSPPHPGDSSYEQYF.

The genes are TRBV4-1 and TRBJ2-1, with 9 nucleotides matching TRBD2. The CDR3 is made up of 16 amino acids. The V gene end was trimmed by 0 bases and the J gene end by 3 bases; junction bases not matched to a gene: 3. Germline-derived CDR1 and CDR2 are MGHRA and YSYEKL. The CDR3: CASSQDPSGNYNEQFF. CDR3 bases: TGCGCCAGCAGCCAAGATCCTAGCGGGAACTACAATGAGCAGTTCTTC.

The chain uses TRBV19 and TRBJ1-2; D remains ambiguous. This CDR3 comprises 12 residues. Trimming took 1 base from V and 9 from J, leaving 9 bases between them. From germline, CDR1 is LNHDA and CDR2 SQIVND (reference sequence). CDR3 region: CASSIVGVSYTF. In nucleotides, the CDR3 is TGTGCCAGTAGTATAGTGGGCGTGAGCTACACCTTC.

The chain couples TRBV28 to TRBJ2-7; 8 nucleotides align to TRBD2. In germline, CDR1 is MDHEN, CDR2 SYDVKM. The V and J ends lost 5 bases and 4 bases, in that order; junction bases with no gene match: 10. The CDR3 contains 15 residues. The DNA of the CDR3 is TGTGCCAGCAGTCCCCGATTAGCGGGATCGTACGAGCAGTACTTC. Its protein product is CASSPRLAGSYEQYF.

A remark on this clone: The same CDR3 arises from other DNA sequences in this sample as well. The chain employs TRBV6-1 and TRBJ1-1; 7 positions match TRBD1. Germline lookup yields CDR1 MNHNS and CDR2 SASEGT. With 4 bases clipped from V and 0 bases from J, the junction kept 5 bases outside the gene matches. The CDR3 has 15 residues. The CDR3 loop is CASSARQGLNTEAFF. The CDR3 bases are TGTGCCAGCAGTGCACGACAGGGCCTGAACACTGAAGCTTTCTTT.

The chain joins TRBV5-1 to TRBJ2-7, with TRBD1 identical over 7 bases. This CDR3 is built from 13 residues. The V segment lost 4 bases and the J segment 1 base; nucleotides outside the gene matches: 2. The germline gives CDR1 SGHRS, CDR2 YFSETQ. CDR3 sequence: CASSRGQSYEQYF. The DNA of the CDR3 is TGCGCCAGCAGCCGGGGACAGTCCTACGAGCAGTACTTC.

The V and J genes are TRBV5-4 and TRBJ2-3; TRBD1 matches at 7 bases. The germline V gene has CDR1 SGHNT and CDR2 YYREEE (reference sequence). The junction had 5 bases not matched to a gene; V was cut back by 4 bases and J by 3 bases. CDR3 length: 14 amino acids. This chain's CDR3 is CASSPTGTTDTQYF. The CDR3 coding sequence is TGTGCCAGCAGCCCGACAGGGACGACAGATACGCAGTATTTT.

V gene TRBV19 combines with J gene TRBJ1-2; a possible D gene is TRBD1 (5 bases). The CDR3 loop spans 14 amino acids. Germline V gene sequence: CDR1 LNHDA, CDR2 SQIVND (reference sequence). V was clipped by 2 bases and J by 4 bases, with 11 bases between them. The CDR3 DNA is TGTGCCAGTAGTATACGTGGAAGGGGCTATGGCTACACCTTC. As protein: CASSIRGRGYGYTF.

This sequence joins TRBV18 and TRBJ2-5, with TRBD2 as a possible D gene (5 bases). The CDR3 contains 16 residues. CDR1 is KGHSH and CDR2 is LQKENI in the germline V gene. Trimming left V 2 bases short and J 5 bases short, with 18 bases between. The CDR3 nucleotides read TGTGCCAGCTCACCATTTAAGTGGGAACTAGAGGAGACCCAGTACTTC. This codes for CASSPFKWELEETQYF.

V gene TRBV5-1 combines with J gene TRBJ1-1, with 7 bases lining up with TRBD1. The trim removed 4 bases at V and 3 bases at J, leaving 9 bases unmatched. This CDR3 comprises 15 residues. CDR1 is SGHRS, CDR2 YFSETQ, per germline. CDR3 coding DNA: TGCGCCAGCAGCCCTGGGACAGAGGAGGACACTGAAGCTTTCTTT. Translation: CASSPGTEEDTEAFF. Full variable domain (remainder filled in from reference TRBV5-1 and TRBJ1-1): KAGVTQTPRYLIKTRGQQVTLSCSPISGHRSVSWYQQTPGQGLQFLFEYFSETQRNKGNFPGRFSGRQFSNSRSEMNVSTLELGDSALYLCASSPGTEEDTEAFFGQGTRLTVV.

A word on this clone: The germline gene is not matched at one end of the junction; a read error may be the cause. This sequence joins TRBV30 and TRBJ1-3; 8 bases are a match to TRBD1. The CDR3 sequence is 16 residues long. Looked up from germline, CDR1 is GTSNPN and CDR2 is SVGIG (reference sequence). DNA of the CDR3: TGTGCCTGGAGGGTTAGAGCCCTGGACAGGGAAAACACCACATATTTT. Translation: CAWRVRALDRENTTYF.

This rearrangement joins TRBV5-1 to TRBJ2-3; 8 bases are a match to TRBD2. V dropped 6 bases and J dropped 5; count of bases not matched to a gene: 8. The CDR3 runs 14 residues. Per germline, CDR1 SGHRS and CDR2 YFSETQ. The CDR3 protein is CASNLGLAGDTQYF. The DNA for the CDR3 is TGCGCCAGCAACTTAGGTCTAGCGGGAGATACGCAGTATTTT. The entire variable domain, with the rest obtained from reference TRBV5-1 and TRBJ2-3, is as follows: KAGVTQTPRYLIKTRGQQVTLSCSPISGHRSVSWYQQTPGQGLQFLFEYFSETQRNKGNFPGRFSGRQFSNSRSEMNVSTLELGDSALYLCASNLGLAGDTQYFGPGTRLTVL.

The V and J genes are TRBV5-1 and TRBJ2-1, with 7 bases lining up with TRBD1. Unmatched junction bases numbered 1, after V lost 0 bases and J lost 1 base. The CDR3 runs 15 residues. CDR1 is SGHRS, CDR2 YFSETQ, per germline. This CDR3 is CASSLEGASYNEQFF. The DNA of the CDR3 is TGCGCCAGCAGCTTGGAGGGGGCATCCTACAATGAGCAGTTCTTC.

The CDR3 loop is CASGLVGGGGYNEQFF. For the CDR3, the DNA is TGTGCTAGTGGTTTGGTGGGCGGGGGGGGCTACAATGAGCAGTTCTTC. This chain connects TRBV12-5 to TRBJ2-1, with 9 bases fitting TRBD2. The CDR3 has 16 amino acids. The germline V gene has CDR1 LGHNT and CDR2 FRNRAP. V was clipped by 0 bases and J by 3 bases; unmatched bases: 3.

The chain carries TRBV30 and TRBJ2-7; 9 bases match TRBD1. V lost 8 bases, J lost 6 bases, and 11 bases stayed unmatched. The CDR3 runs 13 residues. CDR1 GTSNPN and CDR2 SVGIG come from the germline V gene (reference sequence). The CDR3 DNA is TGTGCCGGGACCAAGGACAGGGGCTCCGAGCAGTACTTC. Translation gives CAGTKDRGSEQYF.

The chain uses TRBV7-9 and TRBJ2-3; 7 nucleotides align to TRBD1. The V gene's germline CDR1 is SEHNR and CDR2 FQNEAQ (reference sequence). CDR3 length: 16 residues. V dropped 1 base and J dropped 0; count of bases not matched to a gene: 4. As DNA, the CDR3 is TGTGCCAGCAGCTTAGAAGGGGGCTTGAGCACAGATACGCAGTATTTT. The encoded protein is CASSLEGGLSTDTQYF.

The chain links TRBV5-4 to TRBJ2-3; the D gene is possibly TRBD1 (6 bases). V was clipped by 2 bases and J by 1 base, with 20 bases between them. Germline lookup yields CDR1 SGHNT and CDR2 YYREEE (reference sequence). This CDR3 has 18 residues. The chain's CDR3 is CASSLQGGVKWRTDTQYF. DNA for the CDR3: TGTGCCAGCAGCTTACAGGGTGGGGTGAAGTGGCGCACAGATACGCAGTATTTT.

V usage is TRBV11-1 and J usage is TRBJ2-2; D is ambiguous. Trimming took off 2 bases at V and 6 bases at J, with 10 bases between the two ends. Germline lookup yields CDR1 SGHAT and CDR2 FQDESV (reference sequence). The CDR3 sequence is 14 residues long. For the CDR3, the DNA is TGTGCCAGCAGCTTATTTGCGTTACCCGGGGAGCTGTTTTTT. The encoded protein is CASSLFALPGELFF.